This T cell receptor beta chain was obtained from a study of cytomegalovirus exposure and HLA in healthy donors. About the research overall: Roughly 80 million unique TCRs from HLA-typed donors made up an early data release. Study outcomes and limitations: TCR beta chain V- and J-gene trimming was linked, in a later analysis, to a missense variant in DCLRE1C. Later, TCR association rates were found to vary by HLA locus, highest for DRB1 and lowest for HLA-C. Researchers reportedly found TCR beta sequences accurately predicted most subjects' HLA-A and HLA-B alleles.

Germline loops: CDR1 LNHDA, CDR2 SQIVND (reference sequence). This CDR3 is 12 amino acids long. Points on this clone: Its antigen remains unknown. The junction does not match germline at one end; this may be a read error.

PCR employed 60 Vbeta and 13 Jbeta primers. The method was immunoSEQ multiplex PCR; TCRdb's version includes in-frame clones alone and lacks a portion of them. The sample contains 110,000 or so clones, around 77% of which appear only once. This chain connects TRBV19 to TRBJ1-1; no clear D gene. The sequence was collected from a man aged 50 to 59 in good health and CMV-seropositive. Sequenced input: PBMCs. The DNA of the CDR3 is TGTGCCAGTAGCCCCCTCGGCCTTCACCAGGTTTTT. Translated, it gives CASSPLGLHQVF.